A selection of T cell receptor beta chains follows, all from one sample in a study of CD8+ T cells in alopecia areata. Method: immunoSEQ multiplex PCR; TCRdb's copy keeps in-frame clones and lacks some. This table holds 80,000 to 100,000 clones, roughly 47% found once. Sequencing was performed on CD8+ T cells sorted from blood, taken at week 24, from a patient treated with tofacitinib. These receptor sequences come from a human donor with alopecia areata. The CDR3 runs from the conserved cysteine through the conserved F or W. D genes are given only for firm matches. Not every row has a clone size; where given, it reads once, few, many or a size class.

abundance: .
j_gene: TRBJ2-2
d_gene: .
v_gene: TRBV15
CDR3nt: TGTGCCACCAGCCGCAGGGGAGGTGGCGGGGAGCTGTTTTTT
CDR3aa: CATSRRGGGGELFF

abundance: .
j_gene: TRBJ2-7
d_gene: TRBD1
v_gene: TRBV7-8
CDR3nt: TGTGCCAGCAGCGAAACACCGGGACAGGCCCTTATCGAGCAGTACTTC
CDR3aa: CASSETPGQALIEQYF

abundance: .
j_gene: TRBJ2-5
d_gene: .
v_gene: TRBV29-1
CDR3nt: TGCAGCGTTGACCGGGACAAGGGCCAAGAGACCCAGTACTTC
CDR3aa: CSVDRDKGQETQYF

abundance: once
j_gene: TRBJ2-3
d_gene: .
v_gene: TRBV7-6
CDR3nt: TGTGCCAGCAGCTTGGAGCCCCAGGGTATAACGCAGTATTTT
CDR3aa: CASSLEPQGITQYF

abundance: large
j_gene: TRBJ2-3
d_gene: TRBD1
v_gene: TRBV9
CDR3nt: TGTGCCAGCAGCGCAGGACAGGGAGTCACAGATACGCAGTATTTT
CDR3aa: CASSAGQGVTDTQYF

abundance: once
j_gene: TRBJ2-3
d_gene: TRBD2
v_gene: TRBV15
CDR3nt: TGTGCCACCAGCCGGACTAGCGGGACCACAGATACGCAGTATTTT
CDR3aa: CATSRTSGTTDTQYF

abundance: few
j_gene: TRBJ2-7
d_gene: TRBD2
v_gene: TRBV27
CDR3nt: TGTGCCAGCAGTTTAGGCACTAGCGGCTACGAGCAGTACTTC
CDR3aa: CASSLGTSGYEQYF

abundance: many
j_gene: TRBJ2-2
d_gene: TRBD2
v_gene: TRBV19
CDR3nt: TGTGCCAGTAGTTCCTTTCTAGCGGGCAACACCGGGGAGCTGTTTTTT
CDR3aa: CASSSFLAGNTGELFF

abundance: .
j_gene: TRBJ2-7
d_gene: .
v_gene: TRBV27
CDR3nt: TGTGCCAGCAGCCCGGGCGGGGACTACGAGCAGTACTTC
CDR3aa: CASSPGGDYEQYF

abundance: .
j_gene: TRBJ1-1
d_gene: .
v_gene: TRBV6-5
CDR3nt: TGTGCCAGCAGCTTTGGCAAGGGAGGGGGCACTGAAGCTTTCTTT
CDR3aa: CASSFGKGGGTEAFF

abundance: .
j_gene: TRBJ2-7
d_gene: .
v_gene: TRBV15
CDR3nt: TGTGCCACCAGCAGAGATAGGGGAGAGCCCTTCTCCTACGAGCAGTACTTC
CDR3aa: CATSRDRGEPFSYEQYF

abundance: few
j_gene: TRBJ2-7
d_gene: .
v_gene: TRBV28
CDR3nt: TGTGCCAGCAGTTTAGGGGGCCGGGACTACCACTACGAGCAGTACTTC
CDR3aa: CASSLGGRDYHYEQYF

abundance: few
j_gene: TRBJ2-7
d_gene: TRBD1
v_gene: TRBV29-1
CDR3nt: TGCAGCGTTGCAACGACAGGGGGCTACTACGAGCAGTACTTC
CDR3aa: CSVATTGGYYEQYF

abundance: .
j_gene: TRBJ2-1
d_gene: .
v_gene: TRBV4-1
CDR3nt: TGCGCCAGCAGCCAAGGCAATGAGCAGTTCTTC
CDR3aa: CASSQGNEQFF

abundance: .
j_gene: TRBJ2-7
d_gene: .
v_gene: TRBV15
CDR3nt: TGTGCCACCAGCCTCCAGCGTGGGGGTAGCGACGAGCAGTACTTC
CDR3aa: CATSLQRGGSDEQYF

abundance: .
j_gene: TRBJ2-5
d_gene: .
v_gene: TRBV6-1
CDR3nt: TGTGCCAGCAGCCACGACTACCCCGGAGAGACCCAGTACTTC
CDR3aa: CASSHDYPGETQYF

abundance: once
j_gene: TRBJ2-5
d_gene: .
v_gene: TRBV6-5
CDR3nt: TGTGCCAGCAGTTACTCGAGGGGGGGCCAATGGGAGACCCAGTACTTC
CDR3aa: CASSYSRGGQWETQYF

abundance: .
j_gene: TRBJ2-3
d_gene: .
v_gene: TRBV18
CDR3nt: TGTGCCAGCTCACCAGGGGTCTCCACCACAGATACGCAGTATTTT
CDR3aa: CASSPGVSTTDTQYF

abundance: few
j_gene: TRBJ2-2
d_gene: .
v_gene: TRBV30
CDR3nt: TGTGCCTCCCGGGTCGGGACCGGGGAGCTGTTTTTT
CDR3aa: CASRVGTGELFF

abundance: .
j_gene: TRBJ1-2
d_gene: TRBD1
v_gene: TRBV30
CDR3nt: TGTGCCGGGTCAGACGCCGGGACAGGGTCCGGCTACACCTTC
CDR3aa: CAGSDAGTGSGYTF

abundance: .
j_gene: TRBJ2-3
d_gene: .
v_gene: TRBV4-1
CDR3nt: TGCGCCAGCAGCCAAGTCCGGACAGCAAGCACAGATACGCAGTATTTT
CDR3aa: CASSQVRTASTDTQYF

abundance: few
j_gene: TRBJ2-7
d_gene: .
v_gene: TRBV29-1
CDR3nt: TGCAGCGTTGCAGGGTCTGGCTACGAGCAGTACTTC
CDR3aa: CSVAGSGYEQYF

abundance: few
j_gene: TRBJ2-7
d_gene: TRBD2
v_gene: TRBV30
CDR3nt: TGTGCCTGGAATGGAGTAGCGGGGGTCTACGAGCAGTACTTC
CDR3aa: CAWNGVAGVYEQYF